Listed below are T cell receptor beta chains from one sample, sequenced in a study of cytomegalovirus exposure and HLA in healthy donors. The protocol was immunoSEQ multiplex PCR, while the TCRdb copy is restricted to in-frame clones and leaves out a portion. The sample totals 150,000 to 200,000 clones. Sample: PBMCs. Receptors originate from a boy between 10 and 17 years old in good health and CMV-seronegative. The CDR3 runs from the conserved cysteine through the conserved F or W. A D gene is named only where the DNA matches it firmly.

V	J	D	length	DNA	CDR3
TRBV18	TRBJ2-1	TRBD2	16	TGTGCCAGCTCACCACAGTTAGCGGGGGGCTACAATGAGCAGTTCTTC	CASSPQLAGGYNEQFF
TRBV11-2	TRBJ2-7	TRBD2	14	TGTGCCAGCAGCTTAGAGCGGGGGGCCTACGAGCAGTACTTC	CASSLERGAYEQYF
TRBV5-4	TRBJ2-3	TRBD2	15	TGTGCCAGCAGAGTGATTACTAGCGTTACAGATACGCAGTATTTT	CASRVITSVTDTQYF
TRBV7-2	TRBJ2-3	TRBD2	15	TGTGCCAGCAGCCGGACTAGCGGGGGGTCAGATACGCAGTATTTT	CASSRTSGGSDTQYF
TRBV28	TRBJ1-3	NA	11	TGTGCCAGCAGTTTAGGCCACACCATATATTTT	CASSLGHTIYF
TRBV7-9	TRBJ2-5	TRBD1	13	TGTGCCAGCAGCTTACCTCCGGACAGGGCGCAGTACTTC	CASSLPPDRAQYF
TRBV5-6	TRBJ1-1	TRBD1	14	TGTGCCAGCAGCTTGCACAGGGGGTACACTGAAGCTTTCTTT	CASSLHRGYTEAFF
TRBV6-5	TRBJ2-7	NA	15	TGTGCCAGCAGTTACGGCGGCACGGAAACCTACGAGCAGTACTTC	CASSYGGTETYEQYF
TRBV4-2	TRBJ2-7	NA	15	TGTGCCAGCAGCCAAGAAGTTGACAGCTCCTACGAGCAGTACTTC	CASSQEVDSSYEQYF
TRBV7-8	TRBJ2-5	NA	16	TGTGCCAGCAGCTTAGCCTTGGCGCGGAACCAAGAGACCCAGTACTTC	CASSLALARNQETQYF